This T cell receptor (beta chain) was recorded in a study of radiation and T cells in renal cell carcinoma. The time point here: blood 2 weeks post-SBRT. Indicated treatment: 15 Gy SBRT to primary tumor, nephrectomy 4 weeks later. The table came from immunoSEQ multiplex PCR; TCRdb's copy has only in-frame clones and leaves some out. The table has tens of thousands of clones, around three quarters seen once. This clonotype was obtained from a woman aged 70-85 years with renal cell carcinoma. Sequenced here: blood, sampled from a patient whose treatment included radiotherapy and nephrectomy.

The CDR3 DNA is TGTGCCAGCAGCTTGGATAGGGGGGATCAGCCCCAGCATTTT. Amino acid sequence: CASSLDRGDQPQHF. The V call is TRBV5-5, the J call TRBJ1-5; D may be TRBD1 (6 bases). V was trimmed by 0 bases and J by 5 bases, leaving 9 bases between them. This CDR3 is built from 14 residues. The germline V gene has CDR1 SGHKS and CDR2 YYEKEE (reference sequence).